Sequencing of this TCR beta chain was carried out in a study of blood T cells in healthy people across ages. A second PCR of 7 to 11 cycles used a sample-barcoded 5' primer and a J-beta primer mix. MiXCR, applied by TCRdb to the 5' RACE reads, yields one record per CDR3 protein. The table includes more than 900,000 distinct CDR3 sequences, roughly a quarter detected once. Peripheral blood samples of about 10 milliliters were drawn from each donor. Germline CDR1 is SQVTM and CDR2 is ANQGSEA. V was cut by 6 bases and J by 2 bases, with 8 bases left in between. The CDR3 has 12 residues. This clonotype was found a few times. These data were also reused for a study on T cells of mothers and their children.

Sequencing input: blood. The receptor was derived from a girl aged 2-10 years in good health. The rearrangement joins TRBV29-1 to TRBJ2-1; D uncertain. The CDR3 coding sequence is TGCAGCGTCACCCTTGCCTACAATGAGCAGTTCTTC. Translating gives CSVTLAYNEQFF.